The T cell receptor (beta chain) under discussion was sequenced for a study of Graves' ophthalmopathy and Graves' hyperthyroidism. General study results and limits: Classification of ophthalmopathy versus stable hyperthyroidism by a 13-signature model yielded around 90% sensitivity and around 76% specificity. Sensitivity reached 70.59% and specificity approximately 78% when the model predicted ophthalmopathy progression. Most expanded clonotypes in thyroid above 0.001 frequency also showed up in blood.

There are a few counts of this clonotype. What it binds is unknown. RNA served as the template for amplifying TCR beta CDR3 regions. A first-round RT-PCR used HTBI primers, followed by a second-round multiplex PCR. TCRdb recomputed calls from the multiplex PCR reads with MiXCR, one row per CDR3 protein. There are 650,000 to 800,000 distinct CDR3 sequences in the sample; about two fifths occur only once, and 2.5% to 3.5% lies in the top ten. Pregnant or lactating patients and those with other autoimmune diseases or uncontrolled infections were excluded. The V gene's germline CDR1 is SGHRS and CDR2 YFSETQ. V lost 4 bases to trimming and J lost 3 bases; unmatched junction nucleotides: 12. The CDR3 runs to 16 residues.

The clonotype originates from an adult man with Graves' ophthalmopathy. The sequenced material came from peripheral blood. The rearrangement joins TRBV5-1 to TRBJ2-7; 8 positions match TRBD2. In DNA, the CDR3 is TGCGCCAGCAGCCCGAAAACGAGCGGGAGAGGCTACGAGCAGTACTTC. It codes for CASSPKTSGRGYEQYF.